Each of the 31 T cell receptor beta chains below was sequenced from the same sample in a study of tissue T cells after allogeneic stem cell transplantation. The repertoire was sequenced with immunoSEQ multiplex PCR; TCRdb's copy has only in-frame clones and lacks some. Of roughly 9,200 clones listed, 60% are singletons. The specimen comprised tissue from the jejunum, sampled at autopsy. The receptor set was obtained from a woman aged 18 to 55 with breast cancer.

In regard to this clone: This specimen includes other DNA sequences encoding the same CDR3. The chain uses TRBV6-2 or TRBV6-3 and TRBJ2-7; D gene ambiguous. V was pared by 2 bases and J by 3 bases, with 8 bases between. This CDR3 is 13 amino acids long. The germline CDR1 and CDR2 sequences are MNHEY and SVGEGT. The CDR3 region has the DNA TGTGCCAGCAGTTACGTGGCGAGCTACGAGCAGTACTTC. Amino acid sequence: CASSYVASYEQYF.

The chain employs TRBV6-6 and TRBJ2-2; TRBD1 aligns across 7 bases. Germline trimming cut 6 bases from V and 8 bases from J; bases unmatched to any gene: 3. CDR3 length: 12 residues. The germline V gene encodes CDR1 MNHNY and CDR2 SVGAGI (reference sequence). Written as DNA, the CDR3 is TGTGCCAGCAGACCAGGGGGTGGGGAGCTGTTTTTT. It is translated as CASRPGGGELFF.

This chain uses TRBV1 with TRBJ2-1; the table assigns TRBD1, which was not confirmed against the DNA. TRBV1 is reported as a pseudogene. CDR3 length: 16 amino acids. This chain's CDR3 is CTSSQAHRGPYNEQFF. The CDR3, as DNA: TGCACCAGCAGCCAGGCCCACAGGGGACCCTACAATGAGCAGTTCTTC.

The V and J genes are TRBV3-1 (or the pseudogene TRBV3-2) and TRBJ1-1; 8 bases match TRBD1. The germline CDR1 and CDR2 sequences are LGHDT and YNNKEL (reference sequence). The CDR3 consists of 15 residues. V lost 4 bases, J lost 4 bases, and 8 bases stayed unmatched. Here the CDR3 reads CASSPTGGETTEAFF. In nucleotides, the CDR3 is TGTGCCAGCAGCCCCACAGGGGGTGAGACCACTGAAGCTTTCTTT.

The chain uses TRBV5-6 and TRBJ2-7; the match to TRBD2 covers 10 bases. Germline CDR1 and CDR2: SGHDT and YYEEEE. The CDR3 consists of 14 residues. Unmatched junction bases numbered 4, after V lost 6 bases and J lost 1 base. CDR3 protein: CASTGLAASYEQYF. CDR3 nucleotide sequence: TGTGCCAGCACAGGACTAGCGGCATCCTACGAGCAGTACTTC.

The chain couples TRBV20-1 to TRBJ2-7; D remains unclear. Looked up from germline, CDR1 is DFQATT and CDR2 is SNEGSKA (reference sequence). This CDR3 spans 11 amino acids. Trimming removed 6 bases at V and 12 bases at J, with 18 bases between. DNA of the CDR3: TGCAGTGCCCTGAGAGGTAAAGGCAGGTACTTC. Amino acid sequence: CSALRGKGRYF.

The sample holds a few counts of this clone. This chain links TRBV4-2 with TRBJ2-7; D possibly matches TRBD1 or TRBD2 (5 bases each). Germline V gives CDR1 LGHNA, CDR2 YNFKEQ. The CDR3 totals 18 residues. V was cut by 0 bases and J by 0 bases, with 18 bases left in between. CDR3 sequence reads: CASSQDGGEGSISYEQYF. The CDR3 nucleotides are TGTGCCAGCAGCCAAGACGGCGGCGAGGGGTCCATCTCCTACGAGCAGTACTTC.

V is TRBV5-5 and J is TRBJ2-3; 8 bases are a match to TRBD1. The CDR3 has 13 amino acids. Germline CDR1 and CDR2: SGHKS and YYEKEE (reference sequence). The V and J ends lost 5 bases and 4 bases, in that order; junction bases with no gene match: 3. The CDR3 nucleotides are TGTGCCAGCAGACAGGACAGGGCAGATACGCAGTATTTT. This gives the protein CASRQDRADTQYF.

The chain has TRBV3-1 (or the pseudogene TRBV3-2) and TRBJ1-1, with unresolved D. This CDR3 comprises 14 residues. From germline, CDR1 is LGHDT and CDR2 YNNKEL (reference sequence). Trimming left V 0 bases short and J 0 bases short, with 5 bases between. CDR3 residues: CASSQEAMNTEAFF. Here the CDR3 DNA reads TGTGCCAGCAGCCAAGAGGCCATGAACACTGAAGCTTTCTTT.

The V call is TRBV7-8, the J call TRBJ2-7, with TRBD1 matching over 8 bases. This CDR3 spans 13 amino acids. Germline V CDR1 and CDR2: SGHVS, FQNEAQ. The V segment lost 5 bases and the J segment 5 bases; nucleotides outside the gene matches: 5. CDR3 coding DNA: TGTGCCAGCAGCAATGACAGGGGCCACGAGCAGTACTTC. Protein sequence: CASSNDRGHEQYF.

With respect to this clone: The same CDR3 can be traced to other DNA sequences in this sample. The rearrangement joins TRBV30 to TRBJ2-5; TRBD1 is a possible D gene (6 bases). This CDR3 contains 13 residues. Germline CDR1 and CDR2: GTSNPN and SVGIG (reference sequence). Trimming pared 2 bases from V and 3 bases from J, leaving 10 bases between. The CDR3 nucleotides are TGTGCCTGGAGTACGGGACAAGAAGAGACCCAGTACTTC. This sequence encodes CAWSTGQEETQYF.

This chain joins TRBV19 and TRBJ1-1; D call uncertain. Germline V gene sequence: CDR1 LNHDA, CDR2 SQIVND (reference sequence). The CDR3 consists of 13 residues. Trimming cost V 3 bases and J 1 base, with 6 bases left between them. CDR3 in amino acids: CASSISTNTEAFF. The CDR3 DNA reads TGTGCCAGTAGTATCTCCACGAACACTGAAGCTTTCTTT.

The V and J genes are TRBV21-1 and TRBJ2-4. TRBV21-1 constitutes a pseudogene. The CDR3 covers 14 residues. The CDR3 nucleotides are TGTGCCAGCAGTAAGAAGGGAGCCAAAAACATTCAGTACTTC. The encoded protein is CASSKKGAKNIQYF.

This clone is classed as medium-sized (0.01 to 0.1%). This chain connects TRBV7-3 to TRBJ2-1; 9 bases fit TRBD1. This CDR3 spans 15 amino acids. The germline V gene has CDR1 SGHTA and CDR2 FQGTGA. The junction had 5 bases not matched to a gene; V was cut back by 5 bases and J by 3 bases. The CDR3 spells CASSMGQGDYNEQFF. The CDR3, as DNA: TGTGCCAGCAGCATGGGACAGGGAGACTACAATGAGCAGTTCTTC.

This chain uses TRBV27 with TRBJ2-6; tentative D call: TRBD1 (6 bases). V lost 7 bases and J lost 0, with 10 bases in between. CDR3 length equals 15 residues. From germline, CDR1 is MNHEY and CDR2 SMNVEV (reference sequence). The CDR3 sequence is CASNDRSSGANVLTF. CDR3 in DNA: TGTGCCAGCAATGACAGGTCCTCTGGGGCCAACGTCCTGACTTTC.

This clone is labeled as medium-sized. The chain has TRBV28 and TRBJ1-2, with D maybe TRBD1 (6 bases). The CDR3 loop spans 13 amino acids. The V gene's germline CDR1 is MDHEN and CDR2 SYDVKM. The V gene lost 2 bases and the J gene lost 7 bases, with 11 bases spanning the gap. CDR3 amino acids: CASSLGGAGGYTF. CDR3 bases: TGTGCCAGCAGTTTAGGGGGCGCGGGTGGCTACACCTTC.

The V call is TRBV11-3, the J call TRBJ2-2; no clear D. Trimming took 1 base from V and 1 from J, leaving 7 bases between them. The length of the CDR3 is 15 residues. Per germline, CDR1 SGHNT and CDR2 YENEEA. The CDR3 DNA reads as TGTGCCAGCAGCTTAGCGCCGGGGAACACCGGGGAGCTGTTTTTT. It codes for CASSLAPGNTGELFF.

This clone was seen only a few times. The rearrangement links TRBV6-2 or TRBV6-3 to TRBJ2-7; the D gene is possibly TRBD2 (6 bases). Trimming shortened V by 6 bases and J by 5 bases, and 17 bases separated the two germline ends. The CDR3 covers 14 residues. The germline CDR1 and CDR2 sequences are MNHEY and SVGEGT. Written as DNA, the CDR3 is TGTGCCAGCAGCCCCTTAGGAGCGGGCCACGAGCAGTACTTC. Its translation: CASSPLGAGHEQYF.

The J gene is TRBJ2-7, the V gene TRBV7-9, with D perhaps matching TRBD1 or TRBD2 (5 bases each). Germline CDR1 and CDR2: SEHNR and FQNEAQ (reference sequence). The CDR3 totals 18 residues. Trimming pared 5 bases from V and 3 bases from J, leaving 26 bases between. Here the CDR3 DNA reads TGTGCCAGCAGCCCGGGGCCAGTACAGGTGTCTCTTCACTACGAGCAGTACTTC. Translation: CASSPGPVQVSLHYEQYF.

This CDR3 is CASSQALRLDEQFF. Here the CDR3 DNA reads TGCGCCAGCAGCCAAGCCCTCAGACTTGATGAGCAGTTCTTC. The chain couples TRBV4-3 to TRBJ2-1, with no clear D. The length of the CDR3 is 14 residues. V was shortened by 1 base and J by 8 bases, with 12 bases between the two germline ends. CDR1 LGHNA and CDR2 YSLEER come from the germline V gene.

The V and J genes are TRBV27 and TRBJ1-5; tentatively, D is TRBD1 (5 bases). Between the trimmed V and J ends, which lost 8 bases and 4 bases, there was a span of 12 bases. This CDR3 is built from 13 residues. CDR1 is MNHEY and CDR2 is SMNVEV in the germline V gene (reference sequence). CDR3 amino acids: CASGVGENQPQHF. DNA of the CDR3: TGTGCCAGCGGGGTGGGGGAAAATCAGCCCCAGCATTTT.

This sequence joins TRBV7-9 and TRBJ2-1; 8 nucleotides agree with TRBD1. V shed 8 bases and J 3 bases; nucleotides not matched to a gene: 12. The CDR3 length is 16 residues. CDR1 and CDR2 (germline): SEHNR, FQNEAQ (reference sequence). CDR3 coding DNA: TGTGCCAGCGGCGGTCACCTAGACAGGGGCTACAATGAGCAGTTCTTC. Protein sequence: CASGGHLDRGYNEQFF.

The gene calls are TRBV28 and TRBJ1-4; 8 positions match TRBD1. Germline V CDR1 and CDR2: MDHEN, SYDVKM. This CDR3 has 12 residues. After removal of 8 bases from V and 7 bases from J, the junction contained 3 bases not matched to a gene. CDR3 amino acids: CASGQGGEKLFF. CDR3 bases: TGTGCCAGCGGACAGGGTGGTGAAAAACTGTTTTTT. The full variable domain, with the rest looked up from reference TRBV28 and TRBJ1-4, is DVKVTQSSRYLVKRTGEKVFLECVQDMDHENMFWYRQDPGLGLRLIYFSYDVKMKEKGDIPEGYSVSREKKERFSLILESASTNQTSMYLCASGQGGEKLFFGSGTQLSVL.

The chain combines TRBV7-9 with TRBJ2-1; TRBD2 is a possible D gene (6 bases). V lost 11 bases and J lost 10, with 12 bases in between. This CDR3 is built from 10 residues. The germline CDR1 and CDR2 sequences are SEHNR and FQNEAQ (reference sequence). CDR3 nucleotide sequence: TGTGCCCGAACTAGCCGAGAGCAGTTCTTC. Residues: CARTSREQFF.

This chain uses TRBV5-1 with TRBJ1-2; D is unclear. This CDR3 spans 14 amino acids. V gave up 0 bases and J gave up 2 bases, with 8 bases separating them. CDR1 is SGHRS, CDR2 YFSETQ, per germline. The CDR3 region has the DNA TGCGCCAGCAGCTTGGAAGTGCTGAACTATGGCTACACCTTC. Its translation: CASSLEVLNYGYTF.

This chain uses TRBV18 with TRBJ2-2; no clear D. Trimming took off 3 bases at V and 7 bases at J, with 12 bases between the two ends. From germline, CDR1 is KGHSH and CDR2 LQKENI. This CDR3 is 14 amino acids long. The CDR3 sequence: CASSPLLRGGELFF. Written as DNA, the CDR3 is TGTGCCAGCTCACCGCTTCTCCGAGGCGGGGAGCTGTTTTTT.

The rearrangement uses TRBV6-1 and TRBJ1-2, with D hard to call. The CDR3 spans 14 residues. Trimming removed 3 bases from V and 1 base from J, with 9 bases in between. The germline V gene has CDR1 MNHNS and CDR2 SASEGT. The CDR3 sequence: CASSEGYGNYGYTF. The CDR3 coding sequence is TGTGCCAGCAGTGAGGGTTACGGTAACTATGGCTACACCTTC.

The V call is TRBV19, the J call TRBJ1-1; maybe TRBD1 (5 bases). The CDR3 loop spans 14 amino acids. Germline values: CDR1 LNHDA, CDR2 SQIVND (reference sequence). Trimming stripped 6 bases from V and 3 bases from J, with 14 bases between. CDR3 bases: TGTGCCAGTAGCTTGTGGGGCAGAGACACTGAAGCTTTCTTT. Translated: CASSLWGRDTEAFF.

CDR3 nucleotide sequence: TGTGCCAGCACCGTAGCGGGGCCGAACACCGGGGAGCTGTTTTTT. It specifies CASTVAGPNTGELFF. The gene calls are TRBV27 and TRBJ2-2; 8 nucleotides line up with TRBD2. The junction had 4 bases not matched to a gene; V was cut back by 7 bases and J by 0 bases. Germline CDR1 MNHEY, CDR2 SMNVEV (reference sequence). CDR3 length equals 15 residues.

V gene TRBV11-2 combines with J gene TRBJ1-2; D gene ambiguous. The V end lost 1 base, the J end lost 8 bases, and 8 bases lay between the germline ends. This CDR3 has 12 amino acids. CDR1 SGHAT and CDR2 FQNNGV come from the germline V gene. The chain's CDR3 is CASSLVGEGYTF. In nucleotides, the CDR3 is TGTGCCAGCAGCTTAGTGGGCGAGGGCTACACCTTC.

V gene TRBV18 combines with J gene TRBJ2-7; 7 positions agree with TRBD2. The germline gives CDR1 KGHSH, CDR2 LQKENI. The CDR3 runs to 13 residues. V dropped 8 bases and J dropped 5; count of bases not matched to a gene: 9. CDR3 nucleotides: TGTGCCAGCACCCAGAATGGGAGGGACGAGCAGTACTTC. It encodes CASTQNGRDEQYF.